The 11 T cell receptor beta chains in this list originate from one sample, sequenced in a study of Graves' ophthalmopathy and Graves' hyperthyroidism (dated by TCRdb to 2017 to 2018). The data were produced on an Illumina HiSeq 2000. TCR beta CDR3 regions were amplified from RNA transcripts for repertoire sequencing. A first-round RT-PCR used HTBI primers with the Qiagen OneStep RT-PCR kit, followed by a second-round multiplex PCR, size selection and purification. TCRdb reworked the public reads: Q25 trimming with fastp, MiXCR clone assembly, productive beta chains retained. Records with the same CDR3 protein are collapsed into one entry carrying the most frequent genes and DNA. This sample holds 680,000 or so distinct CDR3 sequences; 22% were observed only once. Jointly, the top ten make up approximately 7% of the sample. Sequenced material: peripheral blood. These receptors originate from a woman under 30 with stable Graves' hyperthyroidism. Some clones in this sample may be carry-over from other donors' samples. Donor details come from another sample of the same person, matched by shared clones.

This clonotype was recorded at least ten times. This chain joins TRBV19 and TRBJ1-5, with D perhaps matching TRBD1 (5 bases). Germline V CDR1 and CDR2: LNHDA, SQIVND (reference sequence). CDR3 length: 14 residues. The CDR3 protein is CATSRYGGVQPQHF. The DNA of the CDR3 is TGTGCTACATCCCGCTATGGGGGAGTGCAGCCCCAGCATTTT.

This clonotype was picked up many times. The DNA for the CDR3 is TGTGCCAGCAGTGACAGGCGGGACAGTCACTACGAGCAGTACTTC. Its protein product is CASSDRRDSHYEQYF. The rearrangement links TRBV12-3 or TRBV12-4 to TRBJ2-7, with D perhaps matching TRBD1 (7 bases). V was clipped by 5 bases and J by 3 bases, with 17 bases between them. This CDR3 has 15 amino acids.

V usage is TRBV5-1 and J usage is TRBJ2-7; no definite D call. This CDR3 has 15 amino acids. The V end lost 3 bases, the J end lost 3 bases, and 16 bases lay between the germline ends. CDR1 and CDR2 from the germline V gene are SGHRS and YFSETQ. In DNA, the CDR3 is TGCGCCAGCAGCTCGGCCGGCCCCAGGTTCTACGAGCAGTACTTC. Translation: CASSSAGPRFYEQYF.

This clonotype has ten or more counts. V usage is TRBV6-2 or TRBV6-3 and J usage is TRBJ2-5; TRBD2 is a possible D gene (6 bases). V was clipped by 6 bases and J by 5 bases, with 10 bases between them. This CDR3 spans 12 amino acids. The germline CDR1 and CDR2 sequences are MNHEY and SVGEGT. The CDR3 loop is CASRDGGETQYF. As DNA, the CDR3 is TGTGCCAGCAGGGACGGGGGTGAGACCCAGTACTTC.

This chain joins TRBV6-5 and TRBJ1-2; D is unresolved. Germline V CDR1 and CDR2: MNHEY, SVGAGI. V was clipped by 0 bases and J by 8 bases, with 10 bases between them. The CDR3 covers 13 residues. CDR3 bases: TGTGCCAGCAGTTACTCAGGAAGGAGGGGCTACACCTTC. This encodes CASSYSGRRGYTF.

About this clonotype itself: The conserved phenylalanine or tryptophan is not found at the CDR3 terminus, so this likely reflects a read error. This chain joins TRBV5-1 and TRBJ2-7; D is unclear. The germline V and J ends were trimmed by 4 bases and 3 bases, with 14 bases remaining between them. Germline V gene sequence: CDR1 SGHRS, CDR2 YFSETQ. This CDR3 contains 14 residues. The CDR3 DNA follows: TGCGCCAGCAGCCACCTAGGTGTCGGCTACGAGCAGTACCTC. Encoded protein: CASSHLGVGYEQYL.

The V and J genes are TRBV19 and TRBJ2-7; D not certain. The CDR3 runs 14 residues. With 8 bases removed from V and 6 bases from J, the gap between germline ends came to 20 bases. Germline values: CDR1 LNHDA, CDR2 SQIVND (reference sequence). The CDR3 coding sequence is TGTGCCAGTTCCTTCGGTTTAGGTCCGGGCGAGCAGTACTTC. Its translation: CASSFGLGPGEQYF.

This clonotype showed up many times. The J gene is TRBJ1-5, the V gene TRBV11-1; no definite D call. V dropped 5 bases and J dropped 0 bases, with 14 bases sitting between them. This CDR3 spans 16 amino acids. CDR1 SGHAT and CDR2 FQDESV come from the germline V gene (reference sequence). This CDR3 is CASSLGSIYSNQPQHF. CDR3 in DNA: TGTGCCAGCAGCCTCGGGAGCATCTATAGCAATCAGCCCCAGCATTTT.

This clonotype was seen at least ten times. The CDR3 spells CSARSVWEQETQYF. The CDR3, as DNA: TGCAGTGCTAGGTCAGTCTGGGAGCAAGAGACCCAGTACTTC. This rearrangement joins TRBV20-1 to TRBJ2-5; possible D gene TRBD2, 5 bases. Germline V gene data show CDR1 as DFQATT and CDR2 as SNEGSKA (reference sequence). Trimming removed 3 bases at V and 2 bases at J, with 13 bases between. CDR3 length: 14 amino acids.

This clonotype was detected ten times or more. The chain links TRBV7-2 to TRBJ2-7; tentative D call: TRBD2 (6 bases). Deletions cut 0 bases from V and 0 bases from J, with 9 bases between. Germline V CDR1 and CDR2: SGHTA, FQGNSA. The CDR3 runs 15 residues. CDR3 nucleotides: TGTGCCAGCAGCTTAGCGGGGACTGCCTCCTACGAGCAGTACTTC. Protein sequence: CASSLAGTASYEQYF. Complete variable domain (other parts from reference TRBV7-2 and TRBJ2-7): GAGVSQSPSNKVTEKGKDVELRCDPISGHTALYWYRQSLGQGLEFLIYFQGNSAPDKSGLPSDRFSAERTGGSVSTLTIQRTQQEDSAVYLCASSLAGTASYEQYFGPGTRLTVT.

At least ten counts were recorded for this clonotype. The genes are TRBV6-2 or TRBV6-3 and TRBJ2-4, with 7 bases matching TRBD1. J was trimmed by 1 base and V by 5 bases; bases with no gene match: 14. CDR3 length: 18 residues. Germline CDR1 is MNHEY and CDR2 is SVGEGT. For the CDR3, the DNA is TGTGCCAGCAGTCCTCAGCTCTGGACAGGATCGGCCAAAAACATTCAGTACTTC. Amino acids: CASSPQLWTGSAKNIQYF.